The source of this T cell receptor beta chain is a study of T cell responses to AZD1222 COVID-19 vaccine. Using immunoSEQ multiplex PCR, the repertoire was profiled, and TCRdb retains in-frame clones only, with some absent. This sample carries about 80,000 clones, approximately 89% of them seen once, and the ten largest clones take approximately 8%. About this clone: Antigen specificity is unknown.

Overall study findings and caveats: CD4 TCRs covered the whole spike, strongest at regions 160-218 and 743-854. The donor group comprised mostly white British people and more females; the analysis possibly underestimated clonal diversity.

This specimen consisted of peripheral blood, obtained 28 days after the second AZD1222 dose. The receptor was derived from an adult who received the AZD1222 COVID-19 vaccine.

The chain's CDR3 is CASSVGQGTYNEQFF. The CDR3 nucleotides are TGTGCCAGCAGCGTAGGACAGGGGACCTACAATGAGCAGTTCTTC. This chain connects TRBV9 to TRBJ2-1; 8 positions agree with TRBD1. Germline V gene lookup returns CDR1 SGDLS and CDR2 YYNGEE. The CDR3 contains 15 residues. With V trimmed by 0 bases and J by 2 bases, 1 base remained unmatched.